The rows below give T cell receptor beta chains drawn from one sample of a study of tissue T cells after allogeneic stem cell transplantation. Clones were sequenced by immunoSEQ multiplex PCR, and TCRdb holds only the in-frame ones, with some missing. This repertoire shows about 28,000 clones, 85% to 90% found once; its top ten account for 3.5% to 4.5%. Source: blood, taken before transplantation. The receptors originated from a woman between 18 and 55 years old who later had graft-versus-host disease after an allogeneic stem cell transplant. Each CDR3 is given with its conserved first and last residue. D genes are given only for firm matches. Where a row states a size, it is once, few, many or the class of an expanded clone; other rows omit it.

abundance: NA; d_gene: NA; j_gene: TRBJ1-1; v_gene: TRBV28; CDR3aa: CACMSGGGAAEAFF; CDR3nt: TGTGCCTGCATGAGCGGGGGCGGTGCGGCTGAAGCTTTCTTT
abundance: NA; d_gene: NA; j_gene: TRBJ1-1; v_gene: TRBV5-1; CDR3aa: CASSLESGAEAFF; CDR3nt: TGCGCCAGCAGCTTGGAGTCAGGGGCTGAAGCTTTCTTT
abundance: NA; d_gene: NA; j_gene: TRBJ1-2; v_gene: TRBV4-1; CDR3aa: CASSQGNAGENYGYTF; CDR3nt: TGCGCCAGCAGCCAAGGTAACGCAGGGGAAAACTATGGCTACACCTTC
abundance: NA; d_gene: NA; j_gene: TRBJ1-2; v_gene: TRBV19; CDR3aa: CASSISSTGYFEGYTF; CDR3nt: TGTGCCAGTAGTATATCCTCTACAGGGTACTTTGAGGGCTACACCTTC
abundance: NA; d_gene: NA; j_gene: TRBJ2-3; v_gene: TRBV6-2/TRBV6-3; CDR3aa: CASSYGARGDTQYF; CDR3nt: TGTGCCAGCAGTTACGGAGCGCGGGGAGATACGCAGTATTTT
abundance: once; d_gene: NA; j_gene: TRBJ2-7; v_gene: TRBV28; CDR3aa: CASSPRPDSSYEQYF; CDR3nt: TGTGCCAGCAGTCCCCGGCCGGACAGCTCCTACGAGCAGTACTTC
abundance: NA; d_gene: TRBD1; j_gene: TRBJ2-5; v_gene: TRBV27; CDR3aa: CASSLVGTGDETQYF; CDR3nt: TGTGCCAGCAGTTTAGTGGGGACAGGGGACGAGACCCAGTACTTC
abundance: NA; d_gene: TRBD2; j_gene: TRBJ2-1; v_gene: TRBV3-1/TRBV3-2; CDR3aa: CASSHLTSGRILQYEQFF; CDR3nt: TGTGCCAGCAGCCACCTGACTAGCGGGAGGATTCTCCAATATGAGCAGTTCTTC
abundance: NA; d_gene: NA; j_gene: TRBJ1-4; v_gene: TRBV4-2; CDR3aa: CASSQSSEPTNEKLFF; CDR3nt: TGTGCCAGCAGCCAATCCTCTGAGCCAACTAATGAAAAACTGTTTTTT
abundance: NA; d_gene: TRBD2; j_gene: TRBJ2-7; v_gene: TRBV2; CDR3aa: CASSTGLGSYEQYF; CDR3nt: TGTGCCAGCAGTACAGGACTAGGGTCCTACGAGCAGTACTTC
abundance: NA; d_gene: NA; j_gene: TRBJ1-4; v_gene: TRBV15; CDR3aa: CATSRVVPVSEKLFF; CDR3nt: TGTGCCACCAGCAGAGTGGTACCGGTTAGTGAAAAACTGTTTTTT
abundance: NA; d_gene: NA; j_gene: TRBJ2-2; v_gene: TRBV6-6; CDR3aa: CASSYDGTGELFF; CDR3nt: TGTGCCAGCAGTTACGACGGGACCGGGGAGCTGTTTTTT
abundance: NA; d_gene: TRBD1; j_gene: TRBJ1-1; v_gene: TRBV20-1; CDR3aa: CSASIGTGGTEAFF; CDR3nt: TGCAGTGCTAGTATCGGGACAGGGGGTACTGAAGCTTTCTTT
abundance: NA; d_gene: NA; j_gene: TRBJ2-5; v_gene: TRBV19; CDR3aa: CATRVDADQFWETQYF; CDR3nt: TGTGCCACCCGAGTCGACGCGGACCAATTCTGGGAGACCCAGTACTTC
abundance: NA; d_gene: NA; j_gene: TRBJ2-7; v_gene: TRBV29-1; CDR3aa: CSVEDNARWQDF; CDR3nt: TGCAGCGTTGAAGATAACGCGCGTTGGCAGGACTTC
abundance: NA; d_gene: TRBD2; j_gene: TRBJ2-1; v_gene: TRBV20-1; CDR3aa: CSASRPSGETYNEQFF; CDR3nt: TGCAGTGCTAGTCGCCCTAGCGGGGAAACCTACAATGAGCAGTTCTTC
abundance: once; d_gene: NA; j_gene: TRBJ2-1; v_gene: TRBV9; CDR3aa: CASSSRGAHSYNEQFF; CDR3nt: TGTGCCAGCAGCTCAAGGGGCGCTCACTCCTACAATGAGCAGTTCTTC
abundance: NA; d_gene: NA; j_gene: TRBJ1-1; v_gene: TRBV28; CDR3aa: CASSFRQSAFMNTEAFF; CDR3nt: TGTGCCAGCAGTTTTCGACAGTCAGCCTTCATGAACACTGAAGCTTTCTTT
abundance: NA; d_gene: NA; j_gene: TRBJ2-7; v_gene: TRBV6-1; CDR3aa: CASSEAGGSYEQYF; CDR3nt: TGTGCCAGCAGTGAAGCGGGGGGCTCCTACGAGCAGTACTTC
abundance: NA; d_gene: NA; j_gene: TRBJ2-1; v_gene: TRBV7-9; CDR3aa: CASSLAGSYNEQFF; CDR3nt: TGTGCCAGCAGCTTAGCGGGATCCTACAATGAGCAGTTCTTC